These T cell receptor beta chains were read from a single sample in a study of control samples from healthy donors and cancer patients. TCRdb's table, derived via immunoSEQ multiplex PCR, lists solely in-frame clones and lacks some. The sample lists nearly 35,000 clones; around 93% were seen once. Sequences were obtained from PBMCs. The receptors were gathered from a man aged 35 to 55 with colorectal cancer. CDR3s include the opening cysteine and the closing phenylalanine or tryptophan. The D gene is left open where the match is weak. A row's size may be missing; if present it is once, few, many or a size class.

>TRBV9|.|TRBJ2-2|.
CASSSRRAGELFF
TGTGCCAGCAGCTCCCGAAGGGCGGGGGAGCTGTTTTTT
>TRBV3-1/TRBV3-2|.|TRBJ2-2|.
CASSPWRVGGELFF
TGTGCCAGCAGCCCCTGGCGAGTGGGTGGGGAGCTGTTTTTT
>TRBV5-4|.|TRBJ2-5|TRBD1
CASSLDLVSGTGQETQYF
TGTGCCAGCAGCTTGGATCTTGTTTCCGGGACAGGGCAAGAGACCCAGTACTTC
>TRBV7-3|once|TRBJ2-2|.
CASSLDRPLTGELFF
TGTGCCAGCAGCCTAGACAGACCCCTCACCGGGGAGCTGTTTTTT
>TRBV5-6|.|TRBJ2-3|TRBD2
CASSVSGARDTQYF
TGTGCCAGCAGCGTAAGCGGGGCCCGGGATACGCAGTATTTT
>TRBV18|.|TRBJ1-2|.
CASSRGTTGGAWYGYTF
TGTGCCAGCTCACGTGGGACTACGGGGGGAGCTTGGTATGGCTACACCTTC
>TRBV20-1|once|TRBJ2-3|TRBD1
CSASGQGTDTQYF
TGCAGTGCTAGTGGACAGGGGACAGATACGCAGTATTTT
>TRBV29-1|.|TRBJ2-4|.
CSAGPGNIQYF
TGCAGCGCTGGCCCGGGGAACATTCAGTACTTC
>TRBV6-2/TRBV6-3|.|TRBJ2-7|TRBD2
CASSDPAGGIYEQYF
TGTGCCAGCAGTGATCCAGCGGGGGGGATCTACGAGCAGTACTTC
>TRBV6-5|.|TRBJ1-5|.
CASSYRGNQPQHF
TGTGCCAGCAGTTACAGGGGCAATCAGCCCCAGCATTTT
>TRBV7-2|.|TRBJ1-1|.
CASSLVGFWVRSNTEAFF
TGTGCCAGCAGCTTAGTAGGTTTCTGGGTGCGGTCGAACACTGAAGCTTTCTTT
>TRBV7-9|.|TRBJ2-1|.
CASSLLGQNGHEQFF
TGTGCCAGCAGCTTATTGGGGCAAAATGGCCATGAGCAGTTCTTC
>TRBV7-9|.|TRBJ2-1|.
CASTRTGYNEQFF
TGTGCCAGCACCCGGACGGGCTACAATGAGCAGTTCTTC
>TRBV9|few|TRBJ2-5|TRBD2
CASSVAGTSGQETQYF
TGTGCCAGCAGCGTCGCGGGGACTAGCGGACAAGAGACCCAGTACTTC
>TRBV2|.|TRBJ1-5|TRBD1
CASSRRTGKLNQPQHF
TGTGCCAGCAGTCGCCGGACAGGGAAGTTAAATCAGCCCCAGCATTTT
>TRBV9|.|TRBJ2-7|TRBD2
CASSVGVAGGPEIKQYF
TGTGCCAGCAGCGTAGGGGTAGCGGGGGGCCCTGAGATCAAGCAGTACTTC
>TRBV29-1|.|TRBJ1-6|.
CSVATGPLTPLHF
TGCAGCGTTGCGACAGGCCCCCTTACCCCCCTCCACTTT
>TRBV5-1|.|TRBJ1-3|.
CASSSTPGRNSGNTIYF
TGCGCCAGCAGCTCCACACCGGGCCGGAACTCTGGAAACACCATATATTTT